Included here is one T cell receptor beta chain sequence, with context. The data were obtained in a study of blood T cell repertoires in COVID-19. TCRdb's table, derived via immunoSEQ multiplex PCR, lists solely in-frame clones and lacks some. The sample holds around 380,000 clones, more than 75% seen once. The CDR3 spans 16 residues. Trimming removed 5 bases at V and 8 bases at J, with 21 bases between. CDR1 and CDR2 (germline): MGHDK, SYGVNS. Participant ages covered about 18 to 89 years across about two dozen US areas. The receptor's source is a man aged 25 to 45 who had recovered from COVID-19. The V gene is TRBV25-1, the J gene TRBJ1-4; no clear D. Sequencing used PBMCs or T cells enriched from blood (not recorded which). In DNA form, the CDR3 reads TGTGCCAGCAGTCCGGTCCTCGAGCAACCCCGCGAAAAACTGTTTTTT. As protein: CASSPVLEQPREKLFF. Combining the CDR3 with reference TRBV25-1 and TRBJ1-4 gives the whole variable domain EADIYQTPRYLVIGTGKKITLECSQTMGHDKMYWYQQDPGMELHLIHYSYGVNSTEKGDLSSESTVSRIRTEHFPLTLESARPSHTSQYLCASSPVLEQPREKLFFGSGTQLSVL.